These 4 T cell receptor beta chains came from one sample sequenced in a study of cytomegalovirus exposure and HLA in healthy donors. PCR used 60 Vbeta primers and 13 Jbeta primers. Sequencing used immunoSEQ multiplex PCR; TCRdb keeps in-frame clones, though not all of them. The sample holds some 130,000 clones, 60% to 75% seen once. The sequenced sample consisted of PBMCs. The receptors here all came from a human donor in good health.

V gene TRBV2 combines with J gene TRBJ2-2, with 12 bases aligning to TRBD2. The CDR3 runs to 15 residues. Germline V gives CDR1 SNHLY, CDR2 FYNNEI. After removal of 7 bases from V and 3 bases from J, the junction contained 3 bases not matched to a gene. In nucleotides, the CDR3 is TGTGCCAGCATGACTAGCGGGAGTGACACCGGGGAGCTGTTTTTT. The encoded protein is CASMTSGSDTGELFF.

This clone was detected a few times. V gene TRBV7-6 combines with J gene TRBJ2-6, with 7 bases that match TRBD2. The CDR3 sequence is 19 residues long. Germline-derived CDR1 and CDR2 are SGHVS and FNYEAQ. Germline trimming cut 1 base from V and 2 bases from J; bases unmatched to any gene: 11. CDR3 in amino acids: CASSLEHSGGTAGANVLTF. CDR3 coding DNA: TGTGCCAGCAGCTTAGAGCACTCGGGGGGTACGGCTGGGGCCAACGTCCTGACTTTC.

The count of this clone is one. The rearrangement links TRBV6-6 to TRBJ2-7, with 9 positions matching TRBD2. With V trimmed by 0 bases and J by 4 bases, 4 bases remained unmatched. The germline V gene has CDR1 MNHNY and CDR2 SVGAGI (reference sequence). This CDR3 has 15 amino acids. CDR3 bases: TGTGCCAGCAGTTACTCGCGGGAGGGCTGGTACGAGCAGTACTTC. This sequence encodes CASSYSREGWYEQYF.

The rearrangement uses TRBV11-3 and TRBJ1-5, with D maybe TRBD1 (5 bases). V was clipped by 5 bases and J by 4 bases, with 9 bases between them. This CDR3 contains 13 residues. The germline CDR1 and CDR2 sequences are SGHNT and YENEEA. The CDR3 DNA reads TGTGCCAGCAGCCCCGGGGGGAATCAGCCCCAGCATTTT. Residues: CASSPGGNQPQHF. The entire variable domain, with the rest obtained from reference TRBV11-3 and TRBJ1-5, is as follows: EAGVVQSPRYKIIEKKQPVAFWCNPISGHNTLYWYLQNLGQGPELLIRYENEEAVDDSQLPKDRFSAERLKGVDSTLKIQPAELGDSAVYLCASSPGGNQPQHFGDGTRLSIL.